This T cell receptor (beta chain) was profiled in a study of T-cell reconstitution after alpha-beta-depleted transplantation in children (dated by TCRdb to about 2016). About the investigation overall: Using TCR repertoire profiling, the study quantitatively followed how T-cell immune reconstitution unfolded in children after TCRalphabeta/CD19-depleted allogeneic hematopoietic cell transplantation.

The library was built by means of PCR. The sequencer was an Illumina HiSeq 2500. TCR library preparation used molecular barcoding, with unique molecular identifiers applied to normalize quantification of the TCRbeta repertoire. TCRdb passed the public sequencing reads through fastp at Q25 and MiXCR, retaining productive beta sequences. Entries that share a CDR3 protein sequence are merged under the most common genes and DNA. The sample table lists about 540,000 distinct CDR3 sequences, approximately 16% of them with a count of one. Roughly 3.3% of the sample rests with the top ten. Regarding this clonotype: This clone's antigen is unknown. Per-base qualities were not stored, and no clone one base away is much larger.

The receptor's source is a human donor who donated a stem cell graft to a child with acute lymphoblastic leukemia. Sample: PBMCs from the stem cell graft donor, taken from the stem cell graft.

The nucleotide sequence is TGTGCCAGCAGCCTCAACTCCCGAGGGGAGACCCAGTACTTC. Its translation reads: CASSLNSRGETQYF. The receptor chain draws on TRBV3-1 and TRBJ2-5, with a weak D call of TRBD2 (5 bases match). The junction carries 14 bases between V and J, which are trimmed by 4 bases and 5 bases respectively. CDR1 and CDR2 are drawn from the germline V gene (reference sequence): LGHDT, YNNKEL. The CDR3 measures 14 amino acids from cysteine to phenylalanine. Here the CDR3 DNA is all that survives: 42 bases in frame from base 1.